Presented here are 27 T cell receptor beta chains from one specimen sequenced in a study of T-cell reconstitution after alpha-beta-depleted transplantation in children. Using unique molecular identifiers, the investigators prepared the TCRbeta library. Using its own MiXCR run on the PCR reads, TCRdb lists one record per CDR3 protein. Of roughly 340,000 distinct CDR3 sequences in the sample, 15% to 20% were seen once. The sample here was PBMCs, mostly from graft donor cells, taken 360 days after TCRalphabeta/CD19-depleted stem cell transplant. These receptors all come from a male patient between 2 and 10 years old who had a stem cell transplant for acute lymphoblastic leukemia, so the T cells may come from the graft donor.

The chain links TRBV11-1 to TRBJ2-1, with 8 bases matching TRBD2. The length of the CDR3 is 19 residues. Looked up from germline, CDR1 is SGHAT and CDR2 is FQDESV (reference sequence). V was clipped by 5 bases and J by 6 bases; unmatched bases: 21. This chain's CDR3 is CASSPQGRRWTSLINEQFF. The CDR3 DNA follows: TGTGCCAGCAGCCCCCAGGGACGGAGGTGGACTAGCCTTATCAATGAGCAGTTCTTC.

This clonotype has a count of ten or more. The chain carries TRBV15 and TRBJ2-3; 7 bases line up with TRBD2. CDR3 length: 18 amino acids. The V and J ends lost 0 bases and 3 bases, in that order; junction bases with no gene match: 12. Germline V gives CDR1 LNHNV, CDR2 YYDKDF (reference sequence). Here the CDR3 DNA reads TGTGCCACCAGCAGAGATTGTCCCTGGCGGGAGATTACAGATACGCAGTATTTT. Its translation is CATSRDCPWREITDTQYF.

The chain couples TRBV5-5 to TRBJ2-5; TRBD2 agrees at 9 bases. The CDR3 totals 18 residues. Losses at the gene ends were 3 bases for V and 4 bases for J; bases not matched to a gene: 16. Germline CDR1 and CDR2: SGHKS and YYEKEE (reference sequence). The CDR3 DNA follows: TGTGCCAGCAGCTCCCGAGAAGGGTCTAGCGGGATTCTAGAGACCCAGTACTTC. The encoded protein is CASSSREGSSGILETQYF.

The chain links TRBV28 to TRBJ2-5; TRBD2 matches 7 bases. J lost 5 bases, V lost 3 bases, and 12 bases had no gene match. The germline V gene encodes CDR1 MDHEN and CDR2 SYDVKM. The CDR3 runs 16 residues. The CDR3 spells CASSLLAVTLEETQYF. CDR3 DNA sequence: TGTGCCAGCAGTTTGCTAGCGGTGACCTTAGAGGAGACCCAGTACTTC.

Only a few counts were recorded for this clonotype. This chain connects TRBV12-3 or TRBV12-4 to TRBJ1-5, with 7 positions matching TRBD1. The V gene end was trimmed by 5 bases and the J gene end by 2 bases; junction bases not matched to a gene: 6. This CDR3 is built from 15 residues. The CDR3 reads CASSDRVGGNQPQHF. The CDR3 nucleotides read TGTGCCAGCAGTGACAGGGTTGGGGGCAATCAGCCCCAGCATTTT.

This clonotype was seen a few times. This chain joins TRBV20-1 and TRBJ2-5; TRBD2 matches at 8 bases. The J segment lost 2 bases and the V segment lost 0 bases, leaving 8 bases of the junction unmatched. This CDR3 has 16 amino acids. In germline, CDR1 is DFQATT, CDR2 SNEGSKA (reference sequence). The CDR3 region is CSARESWREDQETQYF. For the CDR3, the DNA is TGCAGTGCTAGAGAGTCCTGGCGGGAGGATCAAGAGACCCAGTACTTC.

V is TRBV20-1 and J is TRBJ2-3; D is possibly TRBD2 (6 bases). The CDR3 is 14 residues long. V gave up 6 bases and J gave up 5 bases, with 18 bases separating them. Germline V gene sequence: CDR1 DFQATT, CDR2 SNEGSKA (reference sequence). CDR3 bases: TGCAGTGCCGATAGAGCGGGTCCCGGAGATACGCAGTATTTT. Residues: CSADRAGPGDTQYF.

This clonotype was seen a handful of times. The chain recombines TRBV30 with TRBJ2-1, with D unclear. Per germline, CDR1 GTSNPN and CDR2 SVGIG (reference sequence). The V end lost 3 bases, the J end lost 0 bases, and 6 bases lay between the germline ends. The CDR3 totals 13 residues. CDR3 in amino acids: CAWSGYSYNEQFF. CDR3 nucleotide sequence: TGTGCCTGGAGCGGGTACTCCTACAATGAGCAGTTCTTC. The full variable domain, completed using reference TRBV30 and TRBJ2-1, is SQTIHQWPATLVQPVGSPLSLECTVEGTSNPNLYWYRQAAGRGLQLLFYSVGIGQISSEVPQNLSASRPQDRQFILSSKKLLLSDSGFYLCAWSGYSYNEQFFGPGTRLTVL.

The CDR3 region has the DNA TGTGCCAGCAGTCTCACCCCGGGAGGCCATGAGCAGTTCTTC. Amino acids: CASSLTPGGHEQFF. This chain joins TRBV12-3 or TRBV12-4 and TRBJ2-1; TRBD2 agrees at 7 bases. This CDR3 contains 14 residues. The trim removed 5 bases at V and 8 bases at J, leaving 9 bases unmatched.

This clonotype was counted between two and nine times. The genes are TRBV15 and TRBJ2-3, with a weak D call TRBD1 (6 bases). V lost 1 base and J 2 bases, leaving 13 bases between the germline ends. The CDR3 extends over 16 amino acids. Germline values: CDR1 LNHNV, CDR2 YYDKDF (reference sequence). The CDR3 DNA reads TGTGCCACCAGCAGAGGGACAGCAATTTACACAGATACGCAGTATTTT. As protein: CATSRGTAIYTDTQYF.

This clonotype was seen repeatedly, ten times or more. The rearrangement uses TRBV29-1 and TRBJ2-5; D not certain. The length of the CDR3 is 12 residues. The V gene lost 4 bases and the J gene lost 2 bases, with 8 bases spanning the gap. Per germline, CDR1 SQVTM and CDR2 ANQGSEA. CDR3 DNA sequence: TGCAGCGTTGGGACGGCACAAGAGACCCAGTACTTC. Translating gives CSVGTAQETQYF.

This chain joins TRBV9 and TRBJ1-1, with a possible D match to TRBD1 (6 bases). V was shortened by 4 bases and J by 4 bases, with 20 bases between the two germline ends. The CDR3 loop spans 16 amino acids. Per germline, CDR1 SGDLS and CDR2 YYNGEE. The CDR3 DNA follows: TGTGCCAGCAGCTTCACCCCGAGGGGGGTGGGCACTGAAGCTTTCTTT. This gives the protein CASSFTPRGVGTEAFF.

The chain employs TRBV4-1 and TRBJ2-3; TRBD2 matches 11 bases. Germline assignment: CDR1 MGHRA and CDR2 YSYEKL. The ends lost 1 base at V and 2 bases at J; junction bases unmatched: 8. The CDR3 loop spans 18 amino acids. Here the CDR3 DNA reads TGCGCCAGCAGCCAAGCTGTAGGGACTAGCGGTGTCACAGATACGCAGTATTTT. Protein product: CASSQAVGTSGVTDTQYF.

This chain joins TRBV12-3 or TRBV12-4 and TRBJ2-1; no clear D gene. CDR3 length: 14 residues. V was trimmed by 0 bases and J by 2 bases, leaving 5 bases between them. Here the CDR3 reads CASSLAAPYNEQFF. For the CDR3, the DNA is TGTGCCAGCAGTTTAGCGGCACCCTACAATGAGCAGTTCTTC.

The rearrangement uses TRBV12-3 or TRBV12-4 and TRBJ2-5; TRBD2 agrees at 16 bases. This CDR3 region has 17 residues. V lost 7 bases, J lost 5 bases, and 10 bases stayed unmatched. CDR3 in DNA: TGTGCCAGCATCTCCGGGACTAGCGGGAGGGCCGGCGAGACCCAGTACTTC. Protein product: CASISGTSGRAGETQYF.

This clonotype was found a few times. The chain recombines TRBV12-3 or TRBV12-4 with TRBJ2-3, with D unresolved. The CDR3 is made up of 14 amino acids. V was shortened by 6 bases and J by 2 bases, with 12 bases between the two germline ends. The CDR3 loop is CASSEQAFTDTQYF. DNA of the CDR3: TGTGCCAGCAGCGAGCAGGCCTTCACAGATACGCAGTATTTT.

This clonotype was observed at least ten times. The chain links TRBV4-2 to TRBJ2-3; 8 bases map to TRBD1. Looked up from germline, CDR1 is LGHNA and CDR2 is YNFKEQ. There are 18 residues in the CDR3. Germline trimming cut 0 bases from V and 5 bases from J; bases unmatched to any gene: 13. As DNA, the CDR3 is TGTGCCAGCAGCCAAGATAGAGGGACAGGTCCCTTTGGAGATACGCAGTATTTT. As protein: CASSQDRGTGPFGDTQYF.

The chain is built from TRBV21-1 and TRBJ2-1; the listed D gene, TRBD2, was not tested against the DNA. TRBV21-1 is a documented pseudogene. The CDR3 sequence is 17 residues long. The CDR3 nucleotides are TGTGCCAGGATGACTAGCGGGAGCGTAGTAATTCGGAGTGAGCAGTTCTTC. It is translated as CARMTSGSVVIRSEQFF.

Many counts were recorded for this clonotype. The V call is TRBV29-1, the J call TRBJ2-3, with D perhaps matching TRBD2 (6 bases). CDR1 and CDR2 from the germline V gene are SQVTM and ANQGSEA. This CDR3 comprises 16 residues. The V end was cut by 7 bases, the J end by 2 bases, with 22 bases between. CDR3 sequence: CSANVRPAGVTDTQYF. The CDR3 DNA reads as TGCAGCGCTAATGTACGTCCAGCGGGTGTCACAGATACGCAGTATTTT.

J is TRBJ2-3 and V is TRBV6-2 or TRBV6-3; D ambiguous. V shed 3 bases and J shed 5 bases, with 12 bases lying between them. Germline V gene data show CDR1 as MNHEY and CDR2 as SVGEGT. This CDR3 contains 14 residues. This CDR3 reads CASSYVTVGDTQYF. The CDR3 DNA sequence: TGTGCCAGCAGTTATGTTACGGTGGGAGATACGCAGTATTTT.

J is TRBJ2-5 and V is TRBV20-1, with 11 bases identical to TRBD1. The J segment lost 3 bases and the V segment lost 6 bases, leaving 9 bases of the junction unmatched. The CDR3 spans 15 residues. Germline CDR1 reads DFQATT; CDR2 reads SNEGSKA (reference sequence). The CDR3 spells CSASPGQGVEETQYF. CDR3 in DNA: TGCAGTGCATCACCGGGACAGGGGGTGGAAGAGACCCAGTACTTC.

This clonotype occurred a few times. V and J are TRBV7-9 and TRBJ2-4; TRBD1 might be the D (5 bases). Germline lookup yields CDR1 SEHNR and CDR2 FQNEAQ (reference sequence). The CDR3 loop spans 14 amino acids. The V end lost 2 bases, the J end lost 8 bases, and 13 bases lay between the germline ends. The CDR3 sequence: CASSLNDRRDIQYF. Here the CDR3 DNA reads TGTGCCAGCAGCTTAAACGACAGAAGGGACATTCAGTACTTC.

The chain uses TRBV20-1 and TRBJ2-7, with D uncertain. The CDR3 is made up of 12 amino acids. V lost 3 bases to trimming and J lost 6 bases, with 12 bases between them. The germline CDR1 and CDR2 sequences are DFQATT and SNEGSKA (reference sequence). The CDR3 region has the DNA TGCAGTGCTAGTGGTTGGGGAAGCGAGCAGTACTTC. Amino acid sequence: CSASGWGSEQYF.

This chain uses TRBV27 with TRBJ1-1, with a possible D match to TRBD1 (5 bases). The CDR3 is 14 residues long. In germline, CDR1 is MNHEY, CDR2 SMNVEV (reference sequence). The germline V and J ends were trimmed by 6 bases and 1 base, with 12 bases remaining between them. The CDR3 nucleotides read TGTGCCAGCAGCAGGGAGGGCACGAACACTGAAGCTTTCTTT. This sequence encodes CASSREGTNTEAFF.

This clonotype has ten or more counts. This rearrangement joins TRBV4-2 to TRBJ2-1; D is unresolved. Germline assignment: CDR1 LGHNA and CDR2 YNFKEQ. This CDR3 has 13 residues. V was shortened by 4 bases and J by 2 bases, with 6 bases between the two germline ends. The CDR3 is CASSPTAYNEQFF. The CDR3 nucleotides read TGTGCCAGCAGCCCCACAGCCTACAATGAGCAGTTCTTC.

The chain has TRBV9 and TRBJ2-3; TRBD2 is a possible D gene (6 bases). CDR1 and CDR2 from the germline V gene are SGDLS and YYNGEE. The V and J ends lost 3 bases and 8 bases respectively, with 19 bases between them. CDR3 length: 15 amino acids. CDR3 region: CASSARTGVMGTQYF. CDR3 coding DNA: TGTGCCAGCAGCGCCCGGACGGGGGTAATGGGTACGCAGTATTTT.

This clonotype came up a few times. This rearrangement joins TRBV25-1 to TRBJ2-5; 7 nucleotides line up with TRBD1. Germline-derived CDR1 and CDR2 are MGHDK and SYGVNS. The CDR3 is 15 amino acids. The junction had 6 bases not matched to a gene; V was cut back by 4 bases and J by 1 base. CDR3 amino acids: CASSGPRDSQETQYF. The CDR3 DNA follows: TGTGCCAGCAGTGGCCCTCGGGACAGCCAAGAGACCCAGTACTTC.